Presented here are 30 T cell receptor beta chains from one specimen sequenced in a study of shared clonotypes between healthy human individuals. Clones were read by immunoSEQ multiplex PCR, and TCRdb kept only the in-frame ones, dropping some. The sample yields about 2,100,000 clones, roughly 91% seen once. The naive CD8 fraction comprised CD45RO-negative cells positively selected for CCR7 and excluded terminally differentiated effector memory CD45RA+ cells. Specimen: naive CD8+ T cells from PBMCs. Receptors originate from a man between 18 and 35 years old in good health. Some clones in this sample may be carry-over from other donors' samples.

This chain connects TRBV4-3 to TRBJ2-2; the D is unclear. The CDR3 runs 14 residues. The V gene's germline CDR1 is LGHNA and CDR2 YSLEER. V was pared by 6 bases and J by 2 bases, with 10 bases between. In nucleotides, the CDR3 is TGCGCCAGCAGTCAAATATTAAACACCGGGGAGCTGTTTTTT. This translates into CASSQILNTGELFF.

The chain links TRBV28 to TRBJ2-5; D is uncertain. Per the germline V gene, CDR1 is MDHEN and CDR2 is SYDVKM. V was clipped by 7 bases and J by 5 bases, with 14 bases between them. The CDR3 has 13 amino acids. CDR3 protein: CASIFRAGETQYF. CDR3 nucleotides: TGTGCCAGCATCTTTCGGGCCGGGGAGACCCAGTACTTC.

This chain joins TRBV2 and TRBJ1-4; TRBD1 matches at 10 bases. The CDR3 totals 14 residues. The V and J ends lost 6 bases and 8 bases, in that order; junction bases with no gene match: 6. Looked up from germline, CDR1 is SNHLY and CDR2 is FYNNEI. CDR3 DNA sequence: TGTGCCAGCAGCGACAGGGGGCTGGAAGAAAAACTGTTTTTT. Protein sequence: CASSDRGLEEKLFF.

V gene TRBV28 combines with J gene TRBJ2-7; D gene ambiguous. V gave up 1 base and J gave up 7 bases, with 5 bases separating them. CDR3 length: 11 residues. The germline V gene encodes CDR1 MDHEN and CDR2 SYDVKM. For the CDR3, the DNA is TGTGCCAGCAGTTTATTTGATGAGCAGTACTTC. This translates into CASSLFDEQYF.

The chain combines TRBV28 with TRBJ1-5; tentatively, D is TRBD1 (5 bases). The germline V and J ends were trimmed by 5 bases and 1 base, with 12 bases remaining between them. The CDR3 is 15 amino acids. Germline values: CDR1 MDHEN, CDR2 SYDVKM. Written as DNA, the CDR3 is TGTGCCAGCAGTCCGGGGCGATGGAGCAATCAGCCCCAGCATTTT. Amino acid sequence: CASSPGRWSNQPQHF.

The chain employs TRBV6-6 and TRBJ1-1; maybe TRBD1 (5 bases). The CDR3 length is 13 residues. V shed 6 bases and J shed 1 base, with 9 bases lying between them. Per the germline V gene, CDR1 is MNHNY and CDR2 is SVGAGI (reference sequence). For the CDR3, the DNA is TGTGCCAGCAGACAGACAGAGAACACTGAAGCTTTCTTT. The encoded protein is CASRQTENTEAFF.

The chain employs TRBV4-3 and TRBJ1-3; 8 nucleotides align to TRBD1. Germline V lookup: CDR1 LGHNA, CDR2 YSLEER. CDR3 length equals 16 residues. The V and J ends lost 5 bases and 1 base, in that order; junction bases with no gene match: 7. The CDR3 region is CASSTLTGVSGNTIYF. As DNA, the CDR3 is TGCGCCAGCAGCACTCTGACAGGGGTGTCTGGAAACACCATATATTTT.

As concerns this clone: The sample carries other DNA sequences with the same CDR3. The J gene is TRBJ2-3, the V gene TRBV27; TRBD1 matches at 8 bases. The length of the CDR3 is 13 residues. With 6 bases clipped from V and 1 base from J, the junction kept 0 bases outside the gene matches. The germline gives CDR1 MNHEY, CDR2 SMNVEV (reference sequence). CDR3 region: CASRDRGTDTQYF. DNA of the CDR3: TGTGCCAGCAGGGACAGGGGCACAGATACGCAGTATTTT.

V gene TRBV4-1 combines with J gene TRBJ2-5; 10 nucleotides line up with TRBD2. V gave up 1 base and J gave up 2 bases; unmatched junction bases: 7. Germline CDR1 is MGHRA and CDR2 is YSYEKL. CDR3 size: 17 residues. The CDR3 bases are TGCGCCAGCAGCCAAGCTAGCGGGGGCCCGATTCAAGAGACCCAGTACTTC. It encodes CASSQASGGPIQETQYF.

This rearrangement joins TRBV5-4 to TRBJ2-7; possible D gene TRBD1, 6 bases. Germline V gene sequence: CDR1 SGHNT, CDR2 YYREEE (reference sequence). V was pared by 2 bases and J by 0 bases, with 12 bases between. There are 15 residues in the CDR3. CDR3 nucleotides: TGTGCCAGCAGCTTTCCCCGGGACAACTCCTACGAGCAGTACTTC. Translated, it gives CASSFPRDNSYEQYF.

The chain joins TRBV7-9 to TRBJ2-1, with 7 nucleotides matching TRBD2. Losses at the gene ends were 7 bases for V and 7 bases for J; bases not matched to a gene: 7. Per the germline V gene, CDR1 is SEHNR and CDR2 is FQNEAQ (reference sequence). The CDR3 is 13 amino acids. CDR3 amino acids: CASTLGGNNEQFF. DNA for the CDR3: TGTGCCAGCACCTTGGGGGGGAATAATGAGCAGTTCTTC. Looking up the rest from reference TRBV7-9 and TRBJ2-1 gives the full variable domain: DTGVSQNPRHKITKRGQNVTFRCDPISEHNRLYWYRQTLGQGPEFLTYFQNEAQLEKSRLLSDRFSAERPKGSFSTLEIQRTEQGDSAMYLCASTLGGNNEQFFGPGTRLTVL.

The CDR3 DNA is TGCAGCGTTTCGGACAGTTGGGGCCAGTACTTC. It is translated as CSVSDSWGQYF. This sequence joins TRBV29-1 and TRBJ2-5; possible D gene TRBD1, 6 bases. V lost 5 bases and J 10 bases, leaving 14 bases between the germline ends. The CDR3 covers 11 residues. The germline V gene has CDR1 SQVTM and CDR2 ANQGSEA. Filled out from reference TRBV29-1 and TRBJ2-5, the complete variable domain reads SAVISQKPSRDICQRGTSLTIQCQVDSQVTMMFWYRQQPGQSLTLIATANQGSEATYESGFVIDKFPISRPNLTFSTLTVSNMSPEDSSIYLCSVSDSWGQYFGPGTRLLVL.

The V and J genes are TRBV7-9 and TRBJ2-7, with D possibly being TRBD1 (5 bases). Germline V gene data show CDR1 as SEHNR and CDR2 as FQNEAQ (reference sequence). CDR3 length equals 14 residues. V gave up 5 bases and J gave up 6 bases, with 17 bases separating them. CDR3 coding DNA: TGTGCCAGCAGCGAGATTTTCGATCAGGGCGAGCAGTACTTC. This translates into CASSEIFDQGEQYF.

The chain couples TRBV4-1 to TRBJ1-3, with D hard to call. The germline V and J ends were trimmed by 0 bases and 4 bases, with 10 bases remaining between them. This CDR3 has 15 residues. The V gene's germline CDR1 is MGHRA and CDR2 YSYEKL. The CDR3 reads CASSQDRGIGNTIYF. CDR3 DNA: TGCGCCAGCAGCCAAGATCGGGGAATAGGAAACACCATATATTTT.

For this clone: The sample has other DNA sequences that encode this CDR3 too. This chain joins TRBV27 and TRBJ2-7; D not resolved. V shed 5 bases and J shed 0 bases, with 8 bases lying between them. Germline assignment: CDR1 MNHEY and CDR2 SMNVEV (reference sequence). This CDR3 spans 13 amino acids. The CDR3 nucleotides are TGTGCCAGCAGTCCAACCCTCTCCTACGAGCAGTACTTC. This sequence encodes CASSPTLSYEQYF.

The rearrangement links TRBV27 to TRBJ2-7; no clear D. The CDR3 sequence is 12 residues long. V was shortened by 6 bases and J by 0 bases, with 6 bases between the two germline ends. Per germline, CDR1 MNHEY and CDR2 SMNVEV (reference sequence). DNA of the CDR3: TGTGCCAGCAGCGCTAACTCCTACGAGCAGTACTTC. This encodes CASSANSYEQYF.

This clone occurred a few times. The chain is built from TRBV27 and TRBJ1-1; no clear D. V lost 3 bases and J lost 3, with 14 bases in between. This CDR3 has 15 residues. CDR1 is MNHEY, CDR2 SMNVEV, per germline (reference sequence). The CDR3 region is CASSFQPAGDTEAFF. DNA for the CDR3: TGTGCCAGCAGTTTTCAGCCGGCGGGAGACACTGAAGCTTTCTTT.

J is TRBJ1-2 and V is TRBV10-2; 9 bases are shared with TRBD1. From germline, CDR1 is WSHSY and CDR2 SAAADI. This CDR3 comprises 12 residues. The V gene end was trimmed by 8 bases and the J gene end by 13 bases; junction bases not matched to a gene: 11. CDR3 nucleotides: TGCGCCAGCGCCGGGGGACAGGGTTTTTCCACCTTC. It yields the protein CASAGGQGFSTF.

This clone was observed a handful of times. The J gene is TRBJ1-1, the V gene TRBV19, with D uncertain. CDR1 is LNHDA and CDR2 is SQIVND in the germline V gene (reference sequence). V was pared by 5 bases and J by 1 base, with 14 bases between. The CDR3 extends over 15 amino acids. The CDR3: CASSAWPHRNTEAFF. CDR3 bases: TGTGCCAGTAGTGCTTGGCCCCATCGGAACACTGAAGCTTTCTTT.

The V and J genes are TRBV4-3 and TRBJ2-2, with 10 bases that match TRBD2. The ends lost 5 bases at V and 7 bases at J; junction bases unmatched: 16. Germline values: CDR1 LGHNA, CDR2 YSLEER. The CDR3 contains 18 residues. The CDR3 loop is CASSWSSRSGRAVGELFF. DNA of the CDR3: TGCGCCAGCAGCTGGAGTTCAAGAAGCGGGAGGGCCGTCGGGGAGCTGTTTTTT.

This chain joins TRBV27 and TRBJ2-5, with D tentatively TRBD1 (7 bases). Trimming took 7 bases from V and 7 from J, leaving 28 bases between them. Germline-derived CDR1 and CDR2 are MNHEY and SMNVEV (reference sequence). CDR3 length equals 17 residues. The CDR3 here is CASKNRSGQENPGTQYF. The DNA for the CDR3 is TGTGCCAGCAAAAATCGTAGCGGACAGGAGAATCCAGGGACCCAGTACTTC.

The chain uses TRBV28 and TRBJ1-2; D is uncertain. V was trimmed by 5 bases and J by 7 bases, leaving 20 bases between them. Germline CDR1 MDHEN, CDR2 SYDVKM. The CDR3 is made up of 15 amino acids. The CDR3 loop is CASSQYSRDTSGYTF. Here the CDR3 DNA reads TGTGCCAGCAGTCAGTACAGCCGGGATACTTCTGGCTACACCTTC.

The chain combines TRBV27 with TRBJ1-2; D is undetermined. The CDR3 length is 14 residues. The V and J ends lost 6 bases and 9 bases respectively, with 20 bases between them. CDR1 and CDR2 from the germline V gene are MNHEY and SMNVEV (reference sequence). CDR3 nucleotide sequence: TGTGCCAGCAGCTCGGCGGGCAGCTCGTCTCGCTACACCTTC. As protein: CASSSAGSSSRYTF.

The chain joins TRBV6-1 to TRBJ2-7; 8 positions agree with TRBD1. CDR1 and CDR2 (germline): MNHNS, SASEGT. After removal of 2 bases from V and 2 bases from J, the junction contained 5 bases not matched to a gene. The CDR3 runs to 15 residues. For the CDR3, the DNA is TGTGCCAGCAGTGAAACCCGGACAGGGACCTACGAGCAGTACTTC. It specifies CASSETRTGTYEQYF.

The genes are TRBV6-5 and TRBJ1-3, with TRBD1 as a possible D gene (6 bases). The germline gives CDR1 MNHEY, CDR2 SVGAGI. The V end was cut by 7 bases, the J end by 0 bases, with 10 bases between. The CDR3 is 14 amino acids. This CDR3 is CASKQGFSGNTIYF. CDR3 sequence (DNA): TGTGCCAGCAAACAGGGCTTCTCTGGAAACACCATATATTTT.

The chain uses TRBV6-6 and TRBJ2-3; D may be TRBD1 (7 bases). This CDR3 has 16 residues. V gave up 5 bases and J gave up 4 bases, with 19 bases separating them. Germline V gives CDR1 MNHNY, CDR2 SVGAGI (reference sequence). The CDR3 region has the DNA TGTGCCAGCAGTCCTCTCTGGCAGGGGGGCCCAGATACGCAGTATTTT. Protein sequence: CASSPLWQGGPDTQYF.

A single count supports this clone. The chain recombines TRBV9 with TRBJ1-1; the D is unclear. V lost 0 bases, J lost 3 bases, and 9 bases lay in between. Germline V gene data show CDR1 as SGDLS and CDR2 as YYNGEE. CDR3 length equals 14 residues. The CDR3 sequence is CASSVGSGYTEAFF. The DNA of the CDR3 is TGTGCCAGCAGCGTAGGGTCCGGATACACTGAAGCTTTCTTT.

V gene TRBV6-5 combines with J gene TRBJ2-7; D is unresolved. CDR3 length: 14 residues. The germline CDR1 and CDR2 sequences are MNHEY and SVGAGI. V lost 8 bases and J 7 bases, leaving 21 bases between the germline ends. The CDR3 here is CASSAHVGAWEQYF. CDR3 in DNA: TGTGCCAGCTCCGCGCACGTTGGTGCCTGGGAGCAGTACTTC.

V usage is TRBV27 and J usage is TRBJ2-1; a weak D match, TRBD1 (6 bases). The CDR3 consists of 11 residues. V dropped 8 bases and J dropped 9 bases, with 11 bases sitting between them. The germline gives CDR1 MNHEY, CDR2 SMNVEV (reference sequence). CDR3 amino acids: CASVQGSEQFF. CDR3 DNA: TGTGCCAGCGTACAGGGTTCTGAGCAGTTCTTC.

The CDR3 bases are TGTGCCAGCAGGTCCCGGGACGGCGGTGGCACTAATGAAAAACTGTTTTTT. Translation gives CASRSRDGGGTNEKLFF. The J gene is TRBJ1-4, the V gene TRBV4-2, with D tentatively TRBD1 (5 bases). CDR1 and CDR2 from the germline V gene are LGHNA and YNFKEQ. The CDR3 length is 17 residues. V gave up 6 bases and J gave up 2 bases, with 19 bases separating them.